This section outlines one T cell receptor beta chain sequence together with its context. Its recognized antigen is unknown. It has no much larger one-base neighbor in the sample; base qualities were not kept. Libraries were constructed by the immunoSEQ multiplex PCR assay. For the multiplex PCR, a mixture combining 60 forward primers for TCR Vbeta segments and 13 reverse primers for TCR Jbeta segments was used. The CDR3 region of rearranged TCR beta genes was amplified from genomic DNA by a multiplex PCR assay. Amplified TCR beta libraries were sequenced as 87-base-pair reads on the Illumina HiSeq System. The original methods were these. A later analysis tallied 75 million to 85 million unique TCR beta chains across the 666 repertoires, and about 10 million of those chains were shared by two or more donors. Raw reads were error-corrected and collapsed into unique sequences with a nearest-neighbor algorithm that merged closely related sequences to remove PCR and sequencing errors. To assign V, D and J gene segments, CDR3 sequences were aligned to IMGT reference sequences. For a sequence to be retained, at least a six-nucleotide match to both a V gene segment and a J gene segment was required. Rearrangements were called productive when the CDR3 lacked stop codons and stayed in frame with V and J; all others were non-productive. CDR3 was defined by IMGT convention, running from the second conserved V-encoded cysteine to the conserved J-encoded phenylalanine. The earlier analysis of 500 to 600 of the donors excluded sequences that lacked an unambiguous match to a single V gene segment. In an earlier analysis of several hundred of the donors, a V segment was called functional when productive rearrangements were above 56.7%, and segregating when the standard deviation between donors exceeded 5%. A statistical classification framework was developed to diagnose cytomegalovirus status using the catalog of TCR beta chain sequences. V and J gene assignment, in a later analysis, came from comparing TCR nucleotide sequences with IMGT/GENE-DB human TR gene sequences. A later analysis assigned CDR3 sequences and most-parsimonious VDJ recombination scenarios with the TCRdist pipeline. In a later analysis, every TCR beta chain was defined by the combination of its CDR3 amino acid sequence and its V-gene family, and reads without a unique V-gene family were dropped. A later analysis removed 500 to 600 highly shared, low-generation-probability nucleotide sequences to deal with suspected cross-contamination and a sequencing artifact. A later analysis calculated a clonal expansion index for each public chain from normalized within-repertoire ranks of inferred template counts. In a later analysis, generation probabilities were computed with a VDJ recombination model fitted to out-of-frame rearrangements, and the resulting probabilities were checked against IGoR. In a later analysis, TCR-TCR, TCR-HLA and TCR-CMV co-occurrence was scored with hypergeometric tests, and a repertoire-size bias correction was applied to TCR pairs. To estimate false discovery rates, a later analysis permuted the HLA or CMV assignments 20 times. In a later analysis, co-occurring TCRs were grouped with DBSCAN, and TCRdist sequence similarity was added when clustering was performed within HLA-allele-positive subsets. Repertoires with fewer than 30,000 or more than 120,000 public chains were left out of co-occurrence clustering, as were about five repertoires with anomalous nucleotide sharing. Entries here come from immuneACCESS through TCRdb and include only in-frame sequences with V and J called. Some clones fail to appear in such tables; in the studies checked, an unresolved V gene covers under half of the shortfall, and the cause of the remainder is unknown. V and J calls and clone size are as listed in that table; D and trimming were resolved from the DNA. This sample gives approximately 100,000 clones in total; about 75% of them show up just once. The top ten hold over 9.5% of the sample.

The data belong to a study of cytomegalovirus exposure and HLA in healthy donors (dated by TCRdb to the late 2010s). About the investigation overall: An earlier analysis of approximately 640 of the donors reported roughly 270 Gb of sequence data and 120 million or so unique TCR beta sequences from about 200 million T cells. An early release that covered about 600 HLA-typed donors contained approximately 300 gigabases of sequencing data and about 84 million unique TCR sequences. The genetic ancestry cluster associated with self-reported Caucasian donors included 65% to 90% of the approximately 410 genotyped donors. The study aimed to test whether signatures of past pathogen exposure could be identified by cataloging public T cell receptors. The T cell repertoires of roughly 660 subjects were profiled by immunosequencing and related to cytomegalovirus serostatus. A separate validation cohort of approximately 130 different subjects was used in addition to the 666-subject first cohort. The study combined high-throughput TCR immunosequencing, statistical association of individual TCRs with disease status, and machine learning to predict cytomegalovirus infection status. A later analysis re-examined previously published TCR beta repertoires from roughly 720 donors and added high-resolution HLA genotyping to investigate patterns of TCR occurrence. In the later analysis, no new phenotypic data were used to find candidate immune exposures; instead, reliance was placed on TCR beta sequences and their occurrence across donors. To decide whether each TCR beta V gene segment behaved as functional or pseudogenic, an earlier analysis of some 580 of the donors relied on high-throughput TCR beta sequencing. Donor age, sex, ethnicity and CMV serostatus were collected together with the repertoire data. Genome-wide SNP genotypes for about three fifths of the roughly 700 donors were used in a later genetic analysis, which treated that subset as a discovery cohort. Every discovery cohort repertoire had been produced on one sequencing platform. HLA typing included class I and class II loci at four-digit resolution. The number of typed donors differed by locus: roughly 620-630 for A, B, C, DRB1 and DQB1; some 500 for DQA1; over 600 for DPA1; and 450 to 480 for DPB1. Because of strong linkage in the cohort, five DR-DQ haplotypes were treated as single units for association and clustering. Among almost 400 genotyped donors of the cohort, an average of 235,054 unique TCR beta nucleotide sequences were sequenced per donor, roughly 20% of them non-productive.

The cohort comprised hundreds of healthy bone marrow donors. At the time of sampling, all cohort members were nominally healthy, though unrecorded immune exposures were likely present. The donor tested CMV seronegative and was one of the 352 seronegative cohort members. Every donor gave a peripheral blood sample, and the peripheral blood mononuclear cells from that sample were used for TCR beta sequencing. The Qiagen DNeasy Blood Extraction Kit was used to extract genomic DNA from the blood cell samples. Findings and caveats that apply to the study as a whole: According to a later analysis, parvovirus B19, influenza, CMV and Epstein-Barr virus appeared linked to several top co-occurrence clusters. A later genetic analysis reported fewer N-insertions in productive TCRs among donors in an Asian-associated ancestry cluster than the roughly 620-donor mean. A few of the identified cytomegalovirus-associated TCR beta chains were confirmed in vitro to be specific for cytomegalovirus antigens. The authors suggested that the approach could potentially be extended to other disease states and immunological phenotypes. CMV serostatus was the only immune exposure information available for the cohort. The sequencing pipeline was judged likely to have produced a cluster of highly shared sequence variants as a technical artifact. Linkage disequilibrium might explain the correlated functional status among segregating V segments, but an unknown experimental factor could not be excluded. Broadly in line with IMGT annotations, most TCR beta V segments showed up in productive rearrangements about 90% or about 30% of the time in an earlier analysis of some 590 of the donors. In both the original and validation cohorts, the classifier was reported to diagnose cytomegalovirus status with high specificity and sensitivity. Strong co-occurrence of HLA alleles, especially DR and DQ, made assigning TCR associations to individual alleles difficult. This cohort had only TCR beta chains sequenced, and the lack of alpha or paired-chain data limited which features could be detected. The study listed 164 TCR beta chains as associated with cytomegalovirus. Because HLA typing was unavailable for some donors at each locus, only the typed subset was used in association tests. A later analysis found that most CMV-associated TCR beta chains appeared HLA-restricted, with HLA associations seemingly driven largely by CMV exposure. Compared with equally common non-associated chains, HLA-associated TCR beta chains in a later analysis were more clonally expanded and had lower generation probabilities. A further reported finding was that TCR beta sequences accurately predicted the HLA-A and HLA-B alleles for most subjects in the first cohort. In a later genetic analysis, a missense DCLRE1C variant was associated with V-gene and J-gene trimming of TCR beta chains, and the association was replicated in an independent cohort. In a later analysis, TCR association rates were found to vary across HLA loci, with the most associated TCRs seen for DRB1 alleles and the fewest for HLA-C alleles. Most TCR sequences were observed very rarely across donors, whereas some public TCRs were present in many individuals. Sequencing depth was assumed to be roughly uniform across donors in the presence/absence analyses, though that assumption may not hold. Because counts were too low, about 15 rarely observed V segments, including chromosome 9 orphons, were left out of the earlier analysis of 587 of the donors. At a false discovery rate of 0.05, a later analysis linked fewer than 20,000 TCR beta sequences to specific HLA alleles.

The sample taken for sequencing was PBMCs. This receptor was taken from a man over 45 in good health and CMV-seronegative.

The sequenced DNA is TGTGCCAGCAGCTTGTTTGGGAGCTCCTACGAGCAGTACTTC. Its protein is CASSLFGSSYEQYF. Recombination linked TRBV5-6 to TRBJ2-5; a tentative D match to TRBD2 spans 5 bases. With the DNA end fitting TRBJ2-7 better, the J assignment may be wrong. There are 14 amino acids in the CDR3, from cysteine to phenylalanine inclusive. Only the CDR3 region is kept as DNA, spanning 42 bases read in frame from base 1. CDR1 and CDR2, per the germline V gene, are SGHDT and YYEEEE.